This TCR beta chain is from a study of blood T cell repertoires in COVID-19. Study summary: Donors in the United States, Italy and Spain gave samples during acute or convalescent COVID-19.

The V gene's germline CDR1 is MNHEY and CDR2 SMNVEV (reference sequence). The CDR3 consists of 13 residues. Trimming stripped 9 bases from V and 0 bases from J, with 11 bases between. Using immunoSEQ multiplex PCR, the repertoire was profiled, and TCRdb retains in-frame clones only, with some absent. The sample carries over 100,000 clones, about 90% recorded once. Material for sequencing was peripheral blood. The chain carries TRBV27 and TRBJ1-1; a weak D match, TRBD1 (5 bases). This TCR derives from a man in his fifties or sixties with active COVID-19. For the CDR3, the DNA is TGTGCCAGACTGACAGTGATGAACACTGAAGCTTTCTTT. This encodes CARLTVMNTEAFF.